The count of the clone carrying this T cell receptor beta chain is one. Looked up from germline, CDR1 is SGHNT and CDR2 is YENEEA. This CDR3 has 17 amino acids. V trimming: 0 bases; J trimming: 0 bases; junction bases outside the gene matches: 5. These data belong to a study of T cell responses to AZD1222 COVID-19 vaccine. The assay was immunoSEQ multiplex PCR, and TCRdb's table has in-frame clones only and misses some. The repertoire holds tens of thousands of clones, with 86% as singletons. This rearrangement joins TRBV11-3 to TRBJ2-4; 7 bases line up with TRBD2. The clonotype comes from an adult in good health. Here the sequenced sample was peripheral blood, taken on day 0 of AZD1222 vaccination. The CDR3 sequence: CASSLERGGLAKNIQYF. The CDR3 DNA sequence: TGTGCCAGCAGCTTAGAACGCGGGGGTCTAGCCAAAAACATTCAGTACTTC.